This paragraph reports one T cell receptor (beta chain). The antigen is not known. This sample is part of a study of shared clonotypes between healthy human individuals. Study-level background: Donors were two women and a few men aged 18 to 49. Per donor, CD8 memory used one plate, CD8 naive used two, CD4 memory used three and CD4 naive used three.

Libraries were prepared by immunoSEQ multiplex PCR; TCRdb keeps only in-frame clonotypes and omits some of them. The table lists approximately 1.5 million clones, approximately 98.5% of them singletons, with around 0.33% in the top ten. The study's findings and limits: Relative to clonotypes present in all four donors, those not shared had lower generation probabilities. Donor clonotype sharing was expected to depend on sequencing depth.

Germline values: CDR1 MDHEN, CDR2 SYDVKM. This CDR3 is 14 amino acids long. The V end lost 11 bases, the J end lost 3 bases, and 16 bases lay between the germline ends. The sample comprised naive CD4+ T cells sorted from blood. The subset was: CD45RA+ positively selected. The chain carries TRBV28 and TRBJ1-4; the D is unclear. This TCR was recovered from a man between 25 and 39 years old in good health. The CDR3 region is CAASERLSNEKLFF. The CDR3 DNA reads TGTGCCGCATCGGAGAGGCTTTCTAATGAAAAACTGTTTTTT.